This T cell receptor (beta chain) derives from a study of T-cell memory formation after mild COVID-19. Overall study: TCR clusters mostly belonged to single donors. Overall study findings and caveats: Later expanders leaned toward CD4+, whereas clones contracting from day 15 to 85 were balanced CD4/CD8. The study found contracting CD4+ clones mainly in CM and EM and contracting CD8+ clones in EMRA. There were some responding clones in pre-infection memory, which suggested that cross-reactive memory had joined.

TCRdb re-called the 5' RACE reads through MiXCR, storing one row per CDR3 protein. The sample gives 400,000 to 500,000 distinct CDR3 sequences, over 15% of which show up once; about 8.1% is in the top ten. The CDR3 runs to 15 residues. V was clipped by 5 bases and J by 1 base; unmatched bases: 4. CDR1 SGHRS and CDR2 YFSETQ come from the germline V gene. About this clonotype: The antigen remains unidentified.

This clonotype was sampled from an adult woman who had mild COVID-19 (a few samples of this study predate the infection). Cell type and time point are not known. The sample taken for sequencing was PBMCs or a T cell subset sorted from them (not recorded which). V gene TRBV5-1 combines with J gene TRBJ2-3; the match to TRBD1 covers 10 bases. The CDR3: CASSAGTGGTDTQYF. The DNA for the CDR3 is TGCGCCAGCAGTGCCGGGACAGGGGGCACAGATACGCAGTATTTT.